This record covers a single T cell receptor beta chain. The antigen is not known. TCRdb's table, derived via immunoSEQ multiplex PCR, lists solely in-frame clones and lacks some. The sample records about 86,000 clones, over 85% being singletons. The sample belongs to a study of T cell responses to AZD1222 COVID-19 vaccine. Study observations and caveats: As reported, nearly half of all spike-specific TCRs target variant regions that are unmutated. Spike-specific TCR breadth and depth were elevated following two AZD1222 doses. The study found vaccine-associated CD4 TCRs spanning spike, dominant at 160-218 and 743-854.

This sequence originates from an adult in good health. Sequencing used peripheral blood, obtained on day 0 of AZD1222 vaccination.

CDR3 residues: CASSEAVRGGPQHF. The CDR3 DNA follows: TGTGCCAGCAGTGAAGCGGTCCGGGGGGGGCCCCAGCATTTT. V and J are TRBV6-1 and TRBJ1-5, with D maybe TRBD1 (5 bases). This CDR3 region has 14 residues. Germline loops: CDR1 MNHNS, CDR2 SASEGT. The V gene lost 0 bases and the J gene lost 9 bases, with 12 bases spanning the gap.